This entry describes one T cell receptor beta chain. The data were taken from a study of blood T cell repertoires in COVID-19. Across the whole study: Whether acute or convalescent, the COVID-19 samples came from the United States, Italy and Spain. T cells, B-cell-depleted T cells, or PBMCs provided the cDNA or gDNA that served as material.

Trimming took off 2 bases at V and 0 bases at J, with 11 bases between the two ends. The CDR3 is 16 amino acids. Germline CDR1 is SGHRS and CDR2 is YFSETQ. Under the authors' procedure: Amplification of reference gene primers was used by the study to estimate nucleated cell counts. The method was immunoSEQ multiplex PCR; TCRdb's version includes in-frame clones alone and lacks a portion of them. V and J calls and clone size are as listed in that table; D and trimming were resolved from the DNA. The data contain 220,000 or so clones, about 78% of them singletons. This sequence originates from an older woman with acute or convalescent COVID-19. The chain combines TRBV5-1 with TRBJ1-4; TRBD1 is a possible D gene (5 bases). Sequencing was carried out using peripheral blood. The CDR3 loop is CASSLTGPTTNEKLFF. In DNA, the CDR3 is TGCGCCAGCAGCTTAACAGGACCTACAACTAATGAAAAACTGTTTTTT.